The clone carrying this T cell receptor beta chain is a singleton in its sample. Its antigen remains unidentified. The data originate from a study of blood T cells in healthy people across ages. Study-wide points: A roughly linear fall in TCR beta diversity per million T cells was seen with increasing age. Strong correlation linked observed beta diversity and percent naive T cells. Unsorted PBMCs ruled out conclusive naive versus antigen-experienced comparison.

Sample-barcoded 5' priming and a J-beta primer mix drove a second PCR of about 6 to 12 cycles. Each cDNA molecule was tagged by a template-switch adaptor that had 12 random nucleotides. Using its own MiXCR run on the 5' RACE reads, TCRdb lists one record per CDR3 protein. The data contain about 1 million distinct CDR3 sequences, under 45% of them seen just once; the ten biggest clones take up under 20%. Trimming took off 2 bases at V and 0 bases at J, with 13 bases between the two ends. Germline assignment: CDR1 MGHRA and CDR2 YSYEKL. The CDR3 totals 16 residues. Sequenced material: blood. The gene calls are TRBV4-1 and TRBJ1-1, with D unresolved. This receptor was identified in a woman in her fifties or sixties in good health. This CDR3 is CASSQLPVLVNTEAFF. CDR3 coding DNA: TGCGCCAGCAGCCAATTACCGGTCTTAGTGAACACTGAAGCTTTCTTT.